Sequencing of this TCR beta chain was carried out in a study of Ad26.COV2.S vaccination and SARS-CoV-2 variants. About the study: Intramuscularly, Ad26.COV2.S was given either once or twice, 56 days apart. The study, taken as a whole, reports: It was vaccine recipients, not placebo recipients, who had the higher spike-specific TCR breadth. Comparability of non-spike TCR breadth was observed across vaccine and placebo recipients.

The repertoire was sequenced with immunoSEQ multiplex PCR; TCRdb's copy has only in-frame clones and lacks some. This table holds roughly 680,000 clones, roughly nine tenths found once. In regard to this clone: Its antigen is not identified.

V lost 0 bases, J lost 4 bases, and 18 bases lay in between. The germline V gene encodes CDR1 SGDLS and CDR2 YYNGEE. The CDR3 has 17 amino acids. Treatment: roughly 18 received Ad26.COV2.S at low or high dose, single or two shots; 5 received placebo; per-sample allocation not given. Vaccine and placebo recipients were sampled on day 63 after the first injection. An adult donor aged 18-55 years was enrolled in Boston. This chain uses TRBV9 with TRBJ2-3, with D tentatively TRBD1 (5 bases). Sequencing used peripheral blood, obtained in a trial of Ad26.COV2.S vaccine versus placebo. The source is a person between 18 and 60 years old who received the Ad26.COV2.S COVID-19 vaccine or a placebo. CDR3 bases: TGTGCCAGCAGCGTAGGAATAGGGGAAGGTGGCCCAGATACGCAGTATTTT. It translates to CASSVGIGEGGPDTQYF.